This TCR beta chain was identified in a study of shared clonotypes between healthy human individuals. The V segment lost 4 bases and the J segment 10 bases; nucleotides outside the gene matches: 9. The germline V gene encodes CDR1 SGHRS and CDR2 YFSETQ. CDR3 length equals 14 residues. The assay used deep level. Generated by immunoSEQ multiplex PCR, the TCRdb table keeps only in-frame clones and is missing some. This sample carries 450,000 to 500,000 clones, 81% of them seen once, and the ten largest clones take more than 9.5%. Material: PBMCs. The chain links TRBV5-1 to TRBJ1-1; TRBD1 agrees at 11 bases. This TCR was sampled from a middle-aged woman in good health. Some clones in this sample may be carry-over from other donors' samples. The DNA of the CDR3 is TGCGCCAGCAGCCTAGGACAGGGGGCGTCAGGAGCTTTCTTT. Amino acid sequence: CASSLGQGASGAFF.